The next 32 T cell receptor beta chains were all read from a single sample in a study of OX40 agonist ivuxolimab in advanced cancers. The data were produced by immunoSEQ multiplex PCR, yet TCRdb's version contains in-frame clones alone and is incomplete. The table records under 150,000 clones, about nine tenths of them present only once. The sequenced sample was CD4+ or CD8+ T cells sorted from blood, obtained in a trial of the OX40 agonist ivuxolimab. These receptors were obtained from an adult with an advanced solid tumor such as melanoma, head and neck, liver or kidney cancer.

The chain joins TRBV10-3 to TRBJ2-3; tentative D call: TRBD1 (6 bases). Trimming left V 0 bases short and J 3 bases short, with 10 bases between. Germline V gene data show CDR1 as ENHRY and CDR2 as SYGVKD. The CDR3 has 15 amino acids. The CDR3 spells CAISESRQGTDTQYF. Written as DNA, the CDR3 is TGTGCCATCAGTGAGTCGCGGCAGGGGACAGATACGCAGTATTTT.

V is TRBV5-4 and J is TRBJ2-7; D gene uncertain. CDR1 and CDR2 from the germline V gene are SGHNT and YYREEE (reference sequence). The CDR3 has 13 amino acids. The V end lost 10 bases, the J end lost 3 bases, and 17 bases lay between the germline ends. The CDR3 here is CAFSRPLDYEQYF. The CDR3 DNA reads TGTGCCTTCTCCAGGCCTTTGGACTACGAGCAGTACTTC.

This chain joins TRBV9 and TRBJ1-6, with unresolved D. Trimming removed 6 bases from V and 5 bases from J, with 9 bases in between. The CDR3 has 13 residues. Germline V gene data show CDR1 as SGDLS and CDR2 as YYNGEE. CDR3 region: CASTEQDNSPLHF. CDR3 DNA sequence: TGTGCCAGCACCGAACAAGATAATTCACCCCTCCACTTT.

Here the CDR3 DNA reads TGTGCCAGCCTGGGGGACACTGCTAGCAATCAGCCCCAGCATTTT. Encoded protein: CASLGDTASNQPQHF. The chain has TRBV2 and TRBJ1-5, with D possibly matching TRBD1 (6 bases). Germline V lookup: CDR1 SNHLY, CDR2 FYNNEI. Trimming left V 8 bases short and J 0 bases short, with 14 bases between. The CDR3 spans 15 residues.

The chain carries TRBV7-3 and TRBJ2-2; D not resolved. V lost 1 base and J 5 bases, leaving 8 bases between the germline ends. Germline V gene sequence: CDR1 SGHTA, CDR2 FQGTGA. This CDR3 contains 14 residues. The CDR3 sequence is CASSLNLGTGELFF. The DNA of the CDR3 is TGTGCCAGCAGCTTAAACTTGGGAACCGGGGAGCTGTTTTTT. Full variable domain (remainder filled in from reference TRBV7-3 and TRBJ2-2): GAGVSQTPSNKVTEKGKYVELRCDPISGHTALYWYRQSLGQGPEFLIYFQGTGAADDSGLPNDRFFAVRPEGSVSTLKIQRTERGDSAVYLCASSLNLGTGELFFGEGSRLTVL.

This sequence joins TRBV7-9 and TRBJ2-1, with D possibly TRBD2 on 5 matching bases. The CDR3 covers 15 residues. Germline CDR1 reads SEHNR; CDR2 reads FQNEAQ (reference sequence). V was cut by 5 bases and J by 7 bases, with 18 bases left in between. Here the CDR3 reads CASSPGSSSGNEQFF. CDR3 bases: TGTGCCAGCAGCCCAGGCTCATCATCGGGGAATGAGCAGTTCTTC.

V gene TRBV30 combines with J gene TRBJ1-1; 8 bases line up with TRBD1. With V trimmed by 3 bases and J by 3 bases, 3 bases remained unmatched. The CDR3 is 13 residues long. Germline values: CDR1 GTSNPN, CDR2 SVGIG (reference sequence). The CDR3 reads CAWSQTGDTEAFF. The CDR3 nucleotides are TGTGCCTGGAGCCAGACAGGGGACACTGAAGCTTTCTTT. The complete variable domain, with remaining parts taken from reference TRBV30 and TRBJ1-1, reads SQTIHQWPATLVQPVGSPLSLECTVEGTSNPNLYWYRQAAGRGLQLLFYSVGIGQISSEVPQNLSASRPQDRQFILSSKKLLLSDSGFYLCAWSQTGDTEAFFGQGTRLTVV.

The chain couples TRBV10-3 to TRBJ2-1; TRBD2 matches 9 bases. The germline CDR1 and CDR2 sequences are ENHRY and SYGVKD. CDR3 length: 16 residues. V gave up 0 bases and J gave up 3 bases; unmatched junction bases: 3. The CDR3 reads CAISESISGSYNEQFF. In DNA form, the CDR3 reads TGTGCCATCAGTGAGTCGATTAGCGGGAGCTACAATGAGCAGTTCTTC.

CDR3 nucleotide sequence: TGTGCCAGCAGCTCCCCTTTGGGGGCAACCGGGGAGCTGTTTTTT. It translates to CASSSPLGATGELFF. This chain joins TRBV9 and TRBJ2-2; possibly TRBD1 for D (6 bases). Germline CDR1 is SGDLS and CDR2 is YYNGEE. This CDR3 spans 15 amino acids. Between the trimmed V and J ends, which lost 4 bases and 5 bases, there was a span of 15 bases. Supplemented by reference TRBV9 and TRBJ2-2, the full variable domain reads DSGVTQTPKHLITATGQRVTLRCSPRSGDLSVYWYQQSLDQGLQFLIQYYNGEERAKGNILERFSAQQFPDLHSELNLSSLELGDSALYFCASSSPLGATGELFFGEGSRLTVL.

The genes are TRBV19 and TRBJ1-5, with TRBD1 matching 8 bases. This CDR3 spans 16 amino acids. V trimming: 3 bases; J trimming: 4 bases; junction bases outside the gene matches: 8. Germline CDR1 is LNHDA and CDR2 is SQIVND (reference sequence). The CDR3 reads CASSMNRDRSNQPQHF. CDR3 sequence (DNA): TGTGCCAGTAGTATGAACAGGGACAGGTCGAATCAGCCCCAGCATTTT.

The rearrangement links TRBV5-4 to TRBJ2-2; D gene uncertain. Germline V gene sequence: CDR1 SGHNT, CDR2 YYREEE (reference sequence). Trimming stripped 1 base from V and 2 bases from J, with 9 bases between. The CDR3 covers 15 residues. DNA of the CDR3: TGTGCCAGCAGCTTGTCTACCCTAAACACCGGGGAGCTGTTTTTT. Its translation: CASSLSTLNTGELFF.

V is TRBV7-9 and J is TRBJ2-1, with TRBD2 matching 7 bases. This CDR3 region has 17 residues. Germline V lookup: CDR1 SEHNR, CDR2 FQNEAQ (reference sequence). J was trimmed by 2 bases and V by 4 bases; bases with no gene match: 11. Here the CDR3 DNA reads TGTGCCAGCAGCTCTCTCGGGGGGAGCGAGGCCTACAATGAGCAGTTCTTC. Encoded protein: CASSSLGGSEAYNEQFF.

DNA of the CDR3: TGTGCCAGCAGCTTGAGTCTAGCGGGACACGAGCAGTTCTTC. Translated: CASSLSLAGHEQFF. The chain joins TRBV11-2 to TRBJ2-1; 9 nucleotides line up with TRBD2. The germline gives CDR1 SGHAT, CDR2 FQNNGV. This CDR3 region has 14 residues. Trimming at V came to 3 bases and at J to 10 bases, leaving 7 bases not matched to a gene.

The chain joins TRBV11-2 to TRBJ1-4; 7 bases match TRBD1. Per the germline V gene, CDR1 is SGHAT and CDR2 is FQNNGV. This CDR3 spans 15 amino acids. The V segment lost 1 base and the J segment 11 bases; nucleotides outside the gene matches: 10. CDR3 sequence (DNA): TGTGCCAGCAGCTTAGTCCCAGGGGGTTCGGGCAAACTGTTTTTT. Its translation is CASSLVPGGSGKLFF.

This clone was counted between two and nine times. The rearrangement links TRBV9 to TRBJ1-1; D call uncertain. Trimming took off 7 bases at V and 1 base at J, with 14 bases between the two ends. From germline, CDR1 is SGDLS and CDR2 YYNGEE. CDR3 length: 14 amino acids. The CDR3 region is CASSEGRTNTEAFF. The CDR3, as DNA: TGTGCCAGCTCTGAAGGGCGGACGAACACTGAAGCTTTCTTT.

The V call is TRBV7-3, the J call TRBJ2-6, with D unresolved. The CDR3 covers 17 residues. Trimming took off 3 bases at V and 0 bases at J, with 12 bases between the two ends. CDR1 is SGHTA, CDR2 FQGTGA, per germline. CDR3: CASSLNPITSGANVLTF. CDR3 nucleotides: TGTGCCAGCAGCTTGAACCCTATTACCTCTGGGGCCAACGTCCTGACTTTC.

The V call is TRBV5-6, the J call TRBJ2-7; TRBD1 aligns across 9 bases. Germline trimming cut 0 bases from V and 3 bases from J; bases unmatched to any gene: 4. The CDR3 loop spans 15 amino acids. Germline CDR1 SGHDT, CDR2 YYEEEE. The CDR3 loop is CASSLGGTGIYEQYF. Here the CDR3 DNA reads TGTGCCAGCAGCTTGGGCGGGACAGGGATCTACGAGCAGTACTTC.

The chain combines TRBV18 with TRBJ2-7; possible D gene TRBD2, 6 bases. Germline values: CDR1 KGHSH, CDR2 LQKENI. V lost 0 bases and J 5 bases, leaving 14 bases between the germline ends. This CDR3 comprises 15 residues. This chain's CDR3 is CASSPPFGGTNEQYF. The CDR3 DNA reads TGTGCCAGCTCACCACCGTTTGGCGGGACGAACGAGCAGTACTTC.

The chain uses TRBV9 and TRBJ2-5, with TRBD2 matching over 7 bases. The junction had 4 bases not matched to a gene; V was cut back by 3 bases and J by 2 bases. CDR1 is SGDLS and CDR2 is YYNGEE in the germline V gene. This CDR3 has 14 residues. CDR3 amino acids: CASSGRLAQETQYF. CDR3 coding DNA: TGTGCCAGCAGCGGTCGACTAGCTCAAGAGACCCAGTACTTC.

The gene calls are TRBV28 and TRBJ1-2; no definite D call. V was trimmed by 3 bases and J by 4 bases, leaving 12 bases between them. The CDR3 spans 14 residues. Looked up from germline, CDR1 is MDHEN and CDR2 is SYDVKM. The CDR3 DNA reads TGTGCCAGCAGTTTGCCGAACCGGGGCTATGGCTACACCTTC. It encodes CASSLPNRGYGYTF.

This clone appeared once. The chain has TRBV28 and TRBJ2-7; D is possibly TRBD1 (6 bases). V lost 4 bases to trimming and J lost 0 bases, with 16 bases between them. In germline, CDR1 is MDHEN, CDR2 SYDVKM. This CDR3 spans 16 amino acids. The CDR3: CASSSPRDTNSYEQYF. The CDR3 coding sequence is TGTGCCAGCAGTTCCCCTCGGGACACCAACTCCTACGAGCAGTACTTC.

The J gene is TRBJ1-6, the V gene TRBV6-5, with unresolved D. There are 15 residues in the CDR3. Germline V gives CDR1 MNHEY, CDR2 SVGAGI. The V end was cut by 0 bases, the J end by 4 bases, with 7 bases between. CDR3 in amino acids: CASSYSGVYNSPLHF. DNA of the CDR3: TGTGCCAGCAGTTACTCAGGCGTTTATAATTCACCCCTCCACTTT.

The J gene is TRBJ1-1, the V gene TRBV19, with TRBD1 identical over 7 bases. Germline V lookup: CDR1 LNHDA, CDR2 SQIVND (reference sequence). The V gene end was trimmed by 7 bases and the J gene end by 2 bases; junction bases not matched to a gene: 10. There are 15 residues in the CDR3. The DNA of the CDR3 is TGTGCCAGTATGGACAGGTCGGGGGGCAACACTGAAGCTTTCTTT. It is translated as CASMDRSGGNTEAFF.

The rearrangement links TRBV19 to TRBJ2-4; tentatively, D is TRBD2 (6 bases). V lost 7 bases and J 2 bases, leaving 15 bases between the germline ends. The CDR3 runs to 15 residues. CDR1 is LNHDA and CDR2 is SQIVND in the germline V gene (reference sequence). In nucleotides, the CDR3 is TGTGCCAGTAATGCGGGGCTGGGGACCAAAAACATTCAGTACTTC. Translation gives CASNAGLGTKNIQYF. Supplemented by reference TRBV19 and TRBJ2-4, the full variable domain reads DGGITQSPKYLFRKEGQNVTLSCEQNLNHDAMYWYRQDPGQGLRLIYYSQIVNDFQKGDIAEGYSVSREKKESFPLTVTSAQKNPTAFYLCASNAGLGTKNIQYFGAGTRLSVL.

The chain combines TRBV11-2 with TRBJ2-3, with a possible D match to TRBD2 (6 bases). The CDR3 is 15 residues long. Germline V gene lookup returns CDR1 SGHAT and CDR2 FQNNGV. Trimming stripped 3 bases from V and 2 bases from J, with 12 bases between. The CDR3 region has the DNA TGTGCCAGCAGCTTCCCAGCGGGTTACACAGATACGCAGTATTTT. It codes for CASSFPAGYTDTQYF.

The gene calls are TRBV7-2 and TRBJ2-7; D may be TRBD2 (5 bases). Germline CDR1 reads SGHTA; CDR2 reads FQGNSA. V gave up 5 bases and J gave up 2 bases, with 13 bases separating them. The CDR3 is 14 residues long. In DNA form, the CDR3 reads TGTGCCAGCAGCCAGTCAGCGGAGCCCTACGAGCAGTACTTC. Its protein product is CASSQSAEPYEQYF. The whole variable domain, filled in from reference TRBV7-2 and TRBJ2-7, reads GAGVSQSPSNKVTEKGKDVELRCDPISGHTALYWYRQSLGQGLEFLIYFQGNSAPDKSGLPSDRFSAERTGGSVSTLTIQRTQQEDSAVYLCASSQSAEPYEQYFGPGTRLTVT.

The chain has TRBV19 and TRBJ2-5, with 7 bases lining up with TRBD2. J lost 2 bases, V lost 5 bases, and 11 bases had no gene match. The CDR3 sequence is 16 residues long. Germline V gene lookup returns CDR1 LNHDA and CDR2 SQIVND (reference sequence). Here the CDR3 DNA reads TGTGCCAGTAGTGCCGCCCAGGCGGGGGAACAAGAGACCCAGTACTTC. Translation: CASSAAQAGEQETQYF.

The V and J genes are TRBV14 and TRBJ1-4; no firm D call. Germline loops: CDR1 SGHDN, CDR2 FVKESK. V lost 0 bases, J lost 13 bases, and 15 bases lay in between. The CDR3 has 14 residues. CDR3 sequence: CASSQEYGGGLLFF. The CDR3 DNA reads as TGTGCCAGCAGCCAAGAGTATGGCGGAGGTTTACTGTTTTTT.

The V call is TRBV28, the J call TRBJ2-1; a possible D gene is TRBD1 (5 bases). This CDR3 has 18 residues. Germline values: CDR1 MDHEN, CDR2 SYDVKM. Trimming shortened V by 5 bases and J by 2 bases, and 22 bases separated the two germline ends. Here the CDR3 DNA reads TGTGCCAGCAGTCCTACTACCCCTGTACAGGTCACCTACAATGAGCAGTTCTTC. This gives the protein CASSPTTPVQVTYNEQFF.

This chain uses TRBV18 with TRBJ2-3; D remains unclear. Germline V gene data show CDR1 as KGHSH and CDR2 as LQKENI. V was pared by 1 base and J by 4 bases, with 9 bases between. The CDR3 sequence is 14 residues long. CDR3 residues: CASSPLDRADTQYF. DNA of the CDR3: TGTGCCAGCTCACCACTGGATCGGGCAGATACGCAGTATTTT. Full variable domain (outside the CDR3, taken from reference TRBV18 and TRBJ2-3): NAGVMQNPRHLVRRRGQEARLRCSPMKGHSHVYWYRQLPEEGLKFMVYLQKENIIDESGMPKERFSAEFPKEGPSILRIQQVVRGDSAAYFCASSPLDRADTQYFGPGTRLTVL.

The chain couples TRBV6-5 to TRBJ2-1; 10 nucleotides match TRBD2. V dropped 6 bases and J dropped 12; count of bases not matched to a gene: 11. The CDR3 runs 14 residues. Germline CDR1 MNHEY, CDR2 SVGAGI. CDR3 nucleotide sequence: TGTGCCAGCAGGACTAGCGGGTCCGTGGGGGTGCAGTTCTTC. Protein: CASRTSGSVGVQFF.

This rearrangement joins TRBV4-3 to TRBJ1-4; no firm D call. The CDR3 covers 15 residues. V shed 1 base and J shed 3 bases, with 9 bases lying between them. The germline gives CDR1 LGHNA, CDR2 YSLEER. CDR3 DNA sequence: TGCGCCAGCAGCCAAGTGGATAGGGCTAATGAAAAACTGTTTTTT. Translation gives CASSQVDRANEKLFF.